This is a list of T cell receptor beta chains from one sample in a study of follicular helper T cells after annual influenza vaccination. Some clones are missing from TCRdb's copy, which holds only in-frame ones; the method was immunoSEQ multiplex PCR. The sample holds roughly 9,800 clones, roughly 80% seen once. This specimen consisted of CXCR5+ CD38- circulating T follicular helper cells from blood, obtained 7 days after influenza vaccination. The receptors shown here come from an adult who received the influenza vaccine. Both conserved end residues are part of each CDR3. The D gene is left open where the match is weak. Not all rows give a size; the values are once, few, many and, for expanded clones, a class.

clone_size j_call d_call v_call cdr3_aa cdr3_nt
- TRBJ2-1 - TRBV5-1 CASSSLGAETYNEQFF TGCGCCAGCAGCTCCCTGGGGGCGGAGACCTACAATGAGCAGTTCTTC
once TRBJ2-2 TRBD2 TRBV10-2 CASSRLAGGTGELFF TGCGCCAGCAGTCGGCTAGCGGGGGGCACCGGGGAGCTGTTTTTT
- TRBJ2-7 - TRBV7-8 CASSFSFNSYEQYF TGTGCCAGCAGCTTCTCCTTCAACTCCTACGAGCAGTACTTC
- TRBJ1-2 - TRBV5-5 CASSLPGPGFGYTF TGTGCCAGCAGCTTGCCCGGCCCGGGGTTTGGCTACACCTTC
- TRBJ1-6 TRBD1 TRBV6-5 CASRGVQGVYSLHF TGTGCCAGCAGAGGGGTACAGGGGGTCTATTCCCTCCACTTT
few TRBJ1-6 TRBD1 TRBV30 CAWSYLSGTGDSPLHF TGTGCCTGGAGTTACCTTTCCGGGACAGGGGATTCACCCCTCCACTTT
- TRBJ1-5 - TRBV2 CASERGGYSNQPQHF TGTGCCAGCGAAAGGGGAGGGTATAGCAATCAGCCCCAGCATTTT
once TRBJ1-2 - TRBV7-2 CASTPGQNTNYGYTF TGTGCCAGCACCCCCGGACAGAACACTAACTATGGCTACACCTTC
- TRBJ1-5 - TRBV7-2 CASSWQGEPQHF TGTGCCAGCAGTTGGCAGGGTGAGCCCCAGCATTTT
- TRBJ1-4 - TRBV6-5 CASSYSVSNEKLFF TGTGCCAGCAGTTACTCCGTGTCGAATGAAAAACTGTTTTTT
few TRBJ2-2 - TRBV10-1 CASSEHRDYIRLARDTGELFF TGCGCCAGCAGTGAGCACCGGGATTACATTAGGCTCGCTAGGGACACCGGGGAGCTGTTTTTT
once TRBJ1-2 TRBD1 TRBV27 CASSSPGRYTRTGKHPNYGYTF TGTGCCAGCAGTTCCCCAGGCAGATATACGCGGACAGGAAAACATCCAAACTATGGCTACACCTTC
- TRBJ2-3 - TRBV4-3 CASSQVGETGPDTQYF TGCGCCAGCAGCCAAGTTGGGGAAACAGGCCCAGATACGCAGTATTTT
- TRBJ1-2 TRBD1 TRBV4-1 CASSQEERRQGLSSF TGCGCCAGCAGCCAAGAGGAGCGGAGACAGGGCCTTTCCTCCTTC
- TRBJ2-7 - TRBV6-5 CASSTPGYEQYF TGTGCCAGTTCCACCCCAGGGTACGAGCAGTACTTC
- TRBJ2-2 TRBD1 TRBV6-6 CASSYGTDNTGELFF TGTGCCAGCAGTTACGGGACAGATAACACCGGGGAGCTGTTTTTT
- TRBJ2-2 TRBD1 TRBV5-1 CASSPGTGYTGELFF TGCGCCAGCAGCCCCGGGACAGGGTACACCGGGGAGCTGTTTTTT
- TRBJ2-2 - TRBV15 CATSRVDSNTGELFF TGTGCCACCAGCAGAGTGGACAGCAACACCGGGGAGCTGTTTTTT
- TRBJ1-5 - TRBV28 CASTRPKAGGNQPQHF TGTGCCAGCACACGTCCGAAGGCGGGGGGCAATCAGCCCCAGCATTTT
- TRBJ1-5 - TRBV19 CASSSGALSNQPQHF TGTGCCAGTTCGTCGGGGGCACTTAGCAATCAGCCCCAGCATTTT
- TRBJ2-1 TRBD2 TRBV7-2 CASSEGRTSGGVSYNEQFF TGTGCCAGCAGCGAGGGACGGACTAGCGGGGGGGTCTCCTACAATGAGCAGTTCTTC
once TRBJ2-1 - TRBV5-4 CASSLDQGRYNEQFF TGTGCCAGCAGCTTGGATCAGGGGCGTTACAATGAGCAGTTCTTC
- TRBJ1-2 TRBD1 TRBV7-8 CASTPGTGAGGYTF TGTGCCAGCACGCCCGGGACAGGGGCGGGGGGCTACACCTTC
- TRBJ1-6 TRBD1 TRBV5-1 CASRDRESYNSPLHF TGCGCCAGCCGGGACAGGGAATCCTATAATTCACCCCTCCACTTT
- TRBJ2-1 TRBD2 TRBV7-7 CASSLALTSGGANEQFF TGTGCCAGCAGCTTAGCCTTGACTAGCGGGGGGGCCAATGAGCAGTTCTTC
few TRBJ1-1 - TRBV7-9 CASSFMPNTEAFF TGTGCCAGCAGCTTCATGCCGAACACTGAAGCTTTCTTT
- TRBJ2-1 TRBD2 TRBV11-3 CASSLLAGFEQFF TGTGCCAGCAGCTTACTAGCGGGGTTTGAGCAGTTCTTC
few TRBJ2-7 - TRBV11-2 CASSPDGQYPEQYF TGTGCCAGCAGCCCCGACGGCCAGTATCCCGAGCAGTACTTC
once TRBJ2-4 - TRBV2 CASSAQINVNIQYF TGTGCCAGCAGTGCCCAGATTAACGTAAACATTCAGTACTTC
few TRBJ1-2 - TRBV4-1 CASSQGVQGSNYGYTF TGCGCCAGCAGCCAAGGGGTACAGGGATCTAACTATGGCTACACCTTC
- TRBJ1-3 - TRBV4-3 CASSQAGMGGNTIYF TGCGCCAGCAGCCAGGCAGGGATGGGTGGAAACACCATATATTTT
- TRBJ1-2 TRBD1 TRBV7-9 CASSLSGTGGGYTF TGTGCCAGCAGCTTAAGCGGGACAGGGGGCGGCTACACCTTC
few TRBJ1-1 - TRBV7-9 CASTQAGTMNTEAFF TGTGCCAGCACCCAAGCCGGGACAATGAACACTGAAGCTTTCTTT
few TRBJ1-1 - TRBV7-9 CATSLTGVNTEAFF TGTGCCACCTCTCTTACGGGGGTGAACACTGAAGCTTTCTTT
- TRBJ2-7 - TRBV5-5 CASRAPRSYEQYF TGTGCCAGCAGGGCTCCACGTTCCTACGAGCAGTACTTC
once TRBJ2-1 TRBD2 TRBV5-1 CASSLVLAGGMGEQFF TGCGCCAGCAGCTTGGTCCTAGCGGGGGGCATGGGTGAGCAGTTCTTC
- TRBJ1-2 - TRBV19 CASSIVSGANYGYTF TGTGCCAGTAGTATAGTAAGCGGGGCTAACTATGGCTACACCTTC